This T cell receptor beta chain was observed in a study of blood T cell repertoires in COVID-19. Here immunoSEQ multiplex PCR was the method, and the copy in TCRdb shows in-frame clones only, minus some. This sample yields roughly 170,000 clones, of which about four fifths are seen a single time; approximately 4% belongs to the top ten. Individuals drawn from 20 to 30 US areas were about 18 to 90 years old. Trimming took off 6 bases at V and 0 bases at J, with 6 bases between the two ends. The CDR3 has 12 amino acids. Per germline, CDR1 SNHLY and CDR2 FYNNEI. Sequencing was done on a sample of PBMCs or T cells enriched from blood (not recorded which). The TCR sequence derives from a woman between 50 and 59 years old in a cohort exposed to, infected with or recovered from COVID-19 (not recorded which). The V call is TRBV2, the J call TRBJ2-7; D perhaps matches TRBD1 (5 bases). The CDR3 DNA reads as TGTGCCAGCAGGACAGTCTCCTACGAGCAGTACTTC. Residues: CASRTVSYEQYF.